This T cell receptor beta chain was sequenced during a study of blood T cell repertoires in COVID-19. Only in-frame clones appear in the TCRdb table, and some are missing; sequencing was by immunoSEQ multiplex PCR. The sample contains a few hundred thousand clones, roughly 87% of which appear only once. V was shortened by 3 bases and J by 1 base, with 12 bases between the two germline ends. This CDR3 has 15 residues. CDR1 is SGHVS and CDR2 is FNYEAQ in the germline V gene. The sequenced sample consisted of PBMCs or T cells enriched from blood (not recorded which). The chain couples TRBV7-6 to TRBJ2-5; D is unresolved. This TCR derives from a woman in her 30s who had recovered from COVID-19. The CDR3 sequence is CASSFLQRLQETQYF. CDR3 sequence (DNA): TGTGCCAGCAGCTTTTTGCAGAGACTCCAAGAGACCCAGTACTTC.